The next 19 T cell receptor beta chains were all read from a single sample in a study of cytomegalovirus exposure and HLA in healthy donors (dated by TCRdb to 2016 to 2017). The library was obtained by the immunoSEQ multiplex PCR assay. For the multiplex PCR, a mixture combining 60 forward primers for TCR Vbeta segments and 13 reverse primers for TCR Jbeta segments was used. TCRdb took this table from immuneACCESS and kept in-frame rearrangements with V and J called. Such tables lack part of the clones; where checked against another copy, unresolved V genes explain under half of the gap, and the rest is unexplained. The table for this sample shows 180,000 or so clones. The ten largest clones take up 0.65% to 0.75% of the sample. Sequencing input: PBMCs. The receptors were gathered from a boy younger than 18 in good health and CMV-seronegative.

V gene TRBV19 combines with J gene TRBJ1-6, with D possibly TRBD1 on 5 matching bases. Trimming stripped 8 bases from V and 4 bases from J, with 12 bases between. The CDR3 has 14 amino acids. The germline V gene has CDR1 LNHDA and CDR2 SQIVND (reference sequence). The CDR3 sequence is CASLPQGYNSPLHF. CDR3 DNA sequence: TGTGCCAGTCTCCCCCAGGGATATAATTCACCCCTCCACTTT.

This sequence joins TRBV27 and TRBJ2-5; D uncertain. Germline assignment: CDR1 MNHEY and CDR2 SMNVEV (reference sequence). The CDR3 has 15 residues. Trimming took 6 bases from V and 5 from J, leaving 19 bases between them. For the CDR3, the DNA is TGTGCCAGCAGCCAAACTTGGGCTGGGTTGGAGACCCAGTACTTC. Translated: CASSQTWAGLETQYF.

The chain combines TRBV19 with TRBJ1-5, with 9 bases identical to TRBD1. V dropped 4 bases and J dropped 4; count of bases not matched to a gene: 8. CDR3 length: 16 residues. The germline V gene encodes CDR1 LNHDA and CDR2 SQIVND (reference sequence). The DNA for the CDR3 is TGTGCCAGTAGTAGCTCCGGGACAGGGTTAAATCAGCCCCAGCATTTT. Residues: CASSSSGTGLNQPQHF.

The chain recombines TRBV28 with TRBJ2-2, with TRBD1 matching 9 bases. The CDR3 extends over 15 amino acids. CDR1 MDHEN and CDR2 SYDVKM come from the germline V gene. V lost 6 bases to trimming and J lost 5 bases; unmatched junction nucleotides: 7. In DNA, the CDR3 is TGTGCCAGCAGACCTGGGACAGGGAATACCGGGGAGCTGTTTTTT. Translated, it gives CASRPGTGNTGELFF.

This chain joins TRBV5-1 and TRBJ2-3; 9 nucleotides line up with TRBD1. This CDR3 has 16 residues. V lost 0 bases and J lost 4; bases outside the gene matches: 6. The V gene's germline CDR1 is SGHRS and CDR2 YFSETQ. DNA for the CDR3: TGCGCCAGCAGCTTGGCGGGGACAGGGACGGCAGATACGCAGTATTTT. Translated: CASSLAGTGTADTQYF.

V gene TRBV11-2 combines with J gene TRBJ2-6; D might be TRBD2 (5 bases). Trimming left V 0 bases short and J 6 bases short, with 9 bases between. Germline-derived CDR1 and CDR2 are SGHAT and FQNNGV. This CDR3 spans 15 amino acids. The CDR3 coding sequence is TGTGCCAGCAGCTTAGAGGTGGGAGCGGCCAACGTCCTGACTTTC. Translation: CASSLEVGAANVLTF.

The chain has TRBV28 and TRBJ1-5, with 7 bases that match TRBD1. J was trimmed by 6 bases and V by 3 bases; bases with no gene match: 8. This CDR3 has 15 amino acids. Germline V gene lookup returns CDR1 MDHEN and CDR2 SYDVKM. The CDR3 loop reads CASSLGNRGSQPQHF. The DNA of the CDR3 is TGTGCCAGCAGTTTGGGAAACAGGGGAAGTCAGCCCCAGCATTTT.

The chain employs TRBV18 and TRBJ1-5, with D possibly matching TRBD1 (6 bases). Deletions cut 3 bases from V and 4 bases from J, with 25 bases between. There are 19 residues in the CDR3. Germline-derived CDR1 and CDR2 are KGHSH and LQKENI. The CDR3 DNA reads TGTGCCAGCTCACCCGGCAGAGAAGTCCCCGGGACAAGAAATCAGCCCCAGCATTTT. This translates into CASSPGREVPGTRNQPQHF.

J is TRBJ1-2 and V is TRBV15; D is undetermined. The germline V and J ends were trimmed by 4 bases and 2 bases, with 14 bases remaining between them. The CDR3 extends over 15 amino acids. The germline V gene has CDR1 LNHNV and CDR2 YYDKDF (reference sequence). In DNA form, the CDR3 reads TGTGCCACCAGCATGGGAGATAGTCAGAACTATGGCTACACCTTC. Encoded protein: CATSMGDSQNYGYTF.

The chain joins TRBV7-2 to TRBJ1-4, with a tentative D call TRBD1 (5 bases). Trimming shortened V by 5 bases and J by 3 bases, and 13 bases separated the two germline ends. This CDR3 region has 15 residues. CDR1 is SGHTA and CDR2 is FQGNSA in the germline V gene. As DNA, the CDR3 is TGTGCCAGCAGCCGTTCGACAGTATCTAATGAAAAACTGTTTTTT. Amino acid sequence: CASSRSTVSNEKLFF.

J is TRBJ1-2 and V is TRBV28; perhaps TRBD1 as D (5 bases). CDR3 length: 13 amino acids. V lost 2 bases, J lost 7 bases, and 11 bases lay in between. Germline CDR1 is MDHEN and CDR2 is SYDVKM. CDR3 sequence reads: CASSLMQGPGYTF. The CDR3 nucleotides read TGTGCCAGCAGTTTAATGCAGGGTCCTGGCTACACCTTC.

The chain links TRBV9 to TRBJ2-7, with 7 bases lining up with TRBD1. Germline CDR1 and CDR2: SGDLS and YYNGEE. Trimming cost V 4 bases and J 2 bases; bases outside gene matches: 9. CDR3 size: 15 residues. CDR3 protein: CASSRATGWAYEQYF. In DNA, the CDR3 is TGTGCCAGCAGCAGAGCGACAGGGTGGGCCTACGAGCAGTACTTC.

This chain joins TRBV2 and TRBJ2-7, with TRBD2 identical over 7 bases. Germline lookup yields CDR1 SNHLY and CDR2 FYNNEI. Trimming removed 2 bases from V and 2 bases from J; junction bases left unmatched: 6. This CDR3 spans 15 amino acids. CDR3 residues: CASSERGGGPYEQYF. The CDR3 nucleotides read TGTGCCAGCAGTGAAAGGGGCGGGGGACCCTACGAGCAGTACTTC.

The chain recombines TRBV6-6 with TRBJ2-3; TRBD2 aligns across 10 bases. Per the germline V gene, CDR1 is MNHNY and CDR2 is SVGAGI (reference sequence). This CDR3 region has 14 residues. With 6 bases clipped from V and 1 base from J, the junction kept 1 base outside the gene matches. This CDR3 is CASSLAGGTDTQYF. The CDR3 region has the DNA TGTGCCAGCAGCCTAGCGGGGGGCACAGATACGCAGTATTTT.

The V call is TRBV4-2, the J call TRBJ1-2, with D possibly matching TRBD1 (6 bases). V lost 2 bases to trimming and J lost 8 bases, with 12 bases between them. The CDR3 covers 13 residues. From germline, CDR1 is LGHNA and CDR2 YNFKEQ. The CDR3 DNA reads as TGTGCCAGCAGCCAAATACAGGGCGGGGGCTACACCTTC. This gives the protein CASSQIQGGGYTF.

V and J are TRBV5-1 and TRBJ2-1; 7 nucleotides match TRBD2. This CDR3 contains 17 residues. Germline V gene sequence: CDR1 SGHRS, CDR2 YFSETQ. The V and J ends lost 4 bases and 1 base, in that order; junction bases with no gene match: 11. CDR3 sequence: CASSPLSAGDSYNEQFF. For the CDR3, the DNA is TGCGCCAGCAGCCCCTTATCTGCGGGGGATTCCTACAATGAGCAGTTCTTC.

The chain carries TRBV11-1 and TRBJ2-3, with 7 bases lining up with TRBD2. CDR3 length: 13 residues. Losses at the gene ends were 3 bases for V and 6 bases for J; bases not matched to a gene: 3. The germline gives CDR1 SGHAT, CDR2 FQDESV (reference sequence). As DNA, the CDR3 is TGTGCCAGCAGCTTGATGGGGGGGGATACGCAGTATTTT. Its protein product is CASSLMGGDTQYF.

V is TRBV7-2 and J is TRBJ1-6, with 7 bases lining up with TRBD1. The CDR3 totals 17 residues. CDR1 SGHTA and CDR2 FQGNSA come from the germline V gene. V lost 4 bases to trimming and J lost 7 bases; unmatched junction nucleotides: 13. This chain's CDR3 is CASSSPKEGGLNSPLHF. The CDR3 region has the DNA TGTGCCAGCAGCTCCCCTAAGGAAGGGGGCCTCAATTCACCCCTCCACTTT.

The chain links TRBV19 to TRBJ2-7; 7 bases agree with TRBD1. CDR3 size: 13 residues. Germline V gene sequence: CDR1 LNHDA, CDR2 SQIVND (reference sequence). V shed 6 bases and J 6 bases; nucleotides not matched to a gene: 8. The CDR3 nucleotides read TGTGCCAGTAGCAAACAGGGGTCGGGCGAGCAGTACTTC. Amino acids: CASSKQGSGEQYF.